This entry describes one TCR beta chain. Repertoires were generated with immunoSEQ multiplex PCR, while TCRdb's copy carries only in-frame clones and drops some. The table records 600,000 to 750,000 clones, approximately 79% of them present only once. The data stem from a study of shared clonotypes between healthy human individuals. Study-level background: Plates per donor: three CD4 naive, three CD4 memory, two CD8 naive, one CD8 memory.

The source material was memory CD4+ T cells sorted from blood. Subset reported: CD45RA-negative fraction. The source is a woman in her thirties in good health.

The CDR3 DNA sequence: TGTGCCAGCAGCACCGGGACAGGGTCGAACTATGGCTACACCTTC. Translating it yields CASSTGTGSNYGYTF. This chain connects TRBV21-1 to TRBJ1-2; the table names TRBD1, a call not compared with the DNA. TRBV21-1 is tagged as a pseudogene. This CDR3 has 15 residues.